The sequence of this TCR beta chain was determined in a study of chronic HIV infection and antiretroviral therapy. This clonotype came up many times. From the 5' RACE reads, TCRdb called clonotypes with MiXCR, one entry per CDR3 protein. Of about 38,000 distinct CDR3 sequences listed, about 8.1% are singletons. The germline CDR1 and CDR2 sequences are SNHLY and FYNNEI. The CDR3 extends over 14 amino acids. The germline V and J ends were trimmed by 4 bases and 6 bases, with 12 bases remaining between them. This receptor was taken from an adult who had HIV and had not received antiretroviral therapy, or was an uninfected healthy control (not recorded which). Sequencing was carried out using peripheral blood. The chain employs TRBV2 and TRBJ2-2; either TRBD1 or TRBD2 may supply D (5 bases each). The CDR3 DNA is TGTGCCAGCAGTGCACATCCGGGGCCCGGGGAGCTGTTTTTT. It translates to CASSAHPGPGELFF.